The clone carrying this T cell receptor beta chain appeared a single time. Its antigen is as yet unknown. The entry originates in a study of T cell responses to AZD1222 COVID-19 vaccine. Notes on the study in general: Females made up more of the donors, who were largely white British, and clonal diversity may have come out too low.

V lost 0 bases to trimming and J lost 0 bases, with 10 bases between them. Germline values: CDR1 SGDLS, CDR2 YYNGEE. The CDR3 has 16 residues. Second-dose intervals near 4 or 12 weeks were combined. The repertoire was sequenced with immunoSEQ multiplex PCR; TCRdb's copy has only in-frame clones and lacks some. The table has some 130,000 clones, 90% to 95% seen once; the top ten hold approximately 6.8%. The rearrangement links TRBV9 to TRBJ2-1, with D possibly being TRBD1 or TRBD2 (6 bases each). Sequencing used peripheral blood, obtained 28 days after the second AZD1222 dose. This TCR was sampled from an adult who received the AZD1222 COVID-19 vaccine. The CDR3 region is CASSVGGANSYNEQFF. The CDR3 DNA reads as TGTGCCAGCAGCGTAGGGGGGGCAAACTCCTACAATGAGCAGTTCTTC.